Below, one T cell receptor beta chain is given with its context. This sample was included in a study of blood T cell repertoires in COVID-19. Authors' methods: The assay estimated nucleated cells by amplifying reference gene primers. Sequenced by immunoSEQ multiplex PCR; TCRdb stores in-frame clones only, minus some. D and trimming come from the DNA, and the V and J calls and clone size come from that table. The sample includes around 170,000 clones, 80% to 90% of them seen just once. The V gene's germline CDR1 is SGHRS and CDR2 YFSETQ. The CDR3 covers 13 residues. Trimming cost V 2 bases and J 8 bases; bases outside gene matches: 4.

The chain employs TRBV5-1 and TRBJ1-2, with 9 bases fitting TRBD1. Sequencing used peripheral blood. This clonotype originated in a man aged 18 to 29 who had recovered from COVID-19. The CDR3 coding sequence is TGCGCCAGCAGCTTAGGACAGGGGCGAGGCTACACCTTC. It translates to CASSLGQGRGYTF.